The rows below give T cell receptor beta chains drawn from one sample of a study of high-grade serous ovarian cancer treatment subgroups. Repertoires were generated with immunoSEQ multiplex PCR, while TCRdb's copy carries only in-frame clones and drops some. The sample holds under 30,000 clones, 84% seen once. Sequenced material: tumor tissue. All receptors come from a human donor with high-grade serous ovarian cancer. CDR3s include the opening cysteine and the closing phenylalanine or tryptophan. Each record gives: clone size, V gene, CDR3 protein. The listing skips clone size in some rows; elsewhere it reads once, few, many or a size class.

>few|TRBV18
CASSPGQGRQQPQHF
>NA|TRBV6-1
CASSDAGGRSYEQYF
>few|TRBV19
CASSSKGSESNQPQHF
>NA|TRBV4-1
CASSQWTSGTDTQYF
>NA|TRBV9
CASSVGDSAVADTEAFF
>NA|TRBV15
CATSTLGGTTEAFF
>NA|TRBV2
CASTPGRSSYEQYF
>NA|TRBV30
CAWSAGPVSSTDTQYF
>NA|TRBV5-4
CASSLSTHSYEQYF
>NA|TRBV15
CATSSQETQYF
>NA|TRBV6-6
CASSYAVAGLTDTQYF
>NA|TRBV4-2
CASSPNSGQPDTGELFF
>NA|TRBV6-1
CASSPRKNTEAFF
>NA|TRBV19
CASNGQDVPNGYTF
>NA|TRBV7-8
CASSARTGNTGELFF
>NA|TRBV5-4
CASSPGLVGSNEQFF
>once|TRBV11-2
CASSSLGGVFRGRETQYF
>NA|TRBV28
CASSLLGGLSNQPQHF
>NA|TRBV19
CASSAARGQLQYF
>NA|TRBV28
CASTWGRGFAGREQFF
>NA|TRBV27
CASSLGAGFGAEAFF
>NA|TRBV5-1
CASSDLGGGYGYTF
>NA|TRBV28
CASRATGSNRGEAFF
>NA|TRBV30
CAWSVSGTDTQYF
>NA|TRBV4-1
CASSQGRATDTQYF
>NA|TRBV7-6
CASSLGAQGFDVSYEQYF
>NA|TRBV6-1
CASSEAKSGSKDEQFF
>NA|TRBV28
CASKGGLSLPQHF
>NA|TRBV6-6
CASSAVSTGGDRAFF
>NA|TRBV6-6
CASSSIAEETQYF
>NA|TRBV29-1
CSIQGGSYEQYF
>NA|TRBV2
CASSKGLAASRDTQYF
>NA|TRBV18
CASSPQTPGRGRNGYTF
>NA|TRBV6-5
CASSYSGTAEYEQYF
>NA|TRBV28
CASSLSQGGANVLTF
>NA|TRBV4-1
CASSQDSRDSPLHF
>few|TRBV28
CASSLPLGNQPQHF
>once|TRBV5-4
CASSADGYYGYTF
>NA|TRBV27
CASSPDSSYEQYF
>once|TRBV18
CASSPGAPSTYNEQFF
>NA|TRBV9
CASSVGGGGSYEQYF
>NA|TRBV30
CAWTNVVGRGYGYTF
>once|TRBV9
CASSGRGGEQYF
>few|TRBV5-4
CASSLPRTGKGYTF
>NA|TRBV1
CTSSQVAGGDGDTQYF
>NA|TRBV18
CASPTGSGANVLTF
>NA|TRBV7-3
CASSLTGLASYNEQFF
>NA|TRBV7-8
CASSSREYQETQYF
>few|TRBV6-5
CASRGLGNTEAFF
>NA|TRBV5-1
CASSRDVRTDTQYF
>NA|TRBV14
CASSQSGPGSVWNEQFF
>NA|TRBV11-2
CASSPSTGAYEQYF
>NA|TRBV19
CASSIVSGSELFF
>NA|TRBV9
CASSTQGGLGNTIYF
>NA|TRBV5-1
CASSPMSPYEQYF
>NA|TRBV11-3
CASSLGTSGSARHNEQFF
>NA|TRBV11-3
CASSLSSSTGEAFF
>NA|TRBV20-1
CSGSFADTQYF
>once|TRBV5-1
CASSVLGGKDTQYF
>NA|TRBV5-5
CASSLLPANQPQHF